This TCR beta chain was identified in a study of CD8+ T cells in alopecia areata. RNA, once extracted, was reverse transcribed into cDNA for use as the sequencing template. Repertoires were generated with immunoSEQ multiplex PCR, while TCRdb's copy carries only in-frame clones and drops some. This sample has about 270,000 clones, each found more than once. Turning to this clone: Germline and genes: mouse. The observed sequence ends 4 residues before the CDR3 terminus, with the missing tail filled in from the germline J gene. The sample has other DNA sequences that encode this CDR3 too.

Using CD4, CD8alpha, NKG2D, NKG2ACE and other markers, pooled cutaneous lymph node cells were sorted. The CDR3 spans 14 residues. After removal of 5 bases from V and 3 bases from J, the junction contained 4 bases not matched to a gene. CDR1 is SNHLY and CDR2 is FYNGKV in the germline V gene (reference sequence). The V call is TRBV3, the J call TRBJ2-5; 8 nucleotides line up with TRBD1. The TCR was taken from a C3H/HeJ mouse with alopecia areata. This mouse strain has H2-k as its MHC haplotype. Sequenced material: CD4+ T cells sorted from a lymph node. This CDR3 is CASSPDRGQDTQYF. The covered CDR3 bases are TGTGCCAGCAGCCCTGACAGGGGACAAGAC.